Sequencing of this TCR beta chain was carried out in a study of siplizumab effects on memory and regulatory T cells. Profiled with immunoSEQ multiplex PCR; TCRdb holds only in-frame clones, not every one. The top ten hold under 2% of the sample, which has some 110,000 clones, roughly 94% seen once. Germline CDR1 is SGHVS and CDR2 is FQNEAQ. The germline V and J ends were trimmed by 4 bases and 9 bases, with 10 bases remaining between them. The CDR3 has 12 amino acids. The chain has TRBV7-8 and TRBJ2-1, with D possibly matching TRBD2 (5 bases). The specimen was non-Treg CD4+ T cells sorted from blood. This sequence was found in a human donor in good health. CDR3 residues: CASSSLGSEQFF. CDR3 coding DNA: TGTGCCAGCAGCTCCTTAGGGAGTGAGCAGTTCTTC. Full variable domain (missing parts from reference TRBV7-8 and TRBJ2-1): GAGVSQSPRYKVAKRGQDVALRCDPISGHVSLFWYQQALGQGPEFLTYFQNEAQLDKSGLPSDRFFAERPEGSVSTLKIQRTQQEDSAVYLCASSSLGSEQFFGPGTRLTVL.